This TCR beta chain was documented in a study of siplizumab effects on memory and regulatory T cells (dated by TCRdb to 2018 to 2020). In the study overall: The effect of the anti-CD2 antibody siplizumab on alloreactive T-cell subsets was examined in allogeneic mixed lymphocyte reactions constructed from human PBMCs. Study-wide findings and limitations: Among mappable alloreactive CD4+ clones, the Treg-derived fraction averaged around 70% with siplizumab versus 25% to 30% in control reactions. The cumulative frequency of alloreactive sequences traceable to unstimulated CD4+ memory T cells was significantly reduced by siplizumab. Whether proliferating Tregs from siplizumab cultures were suppressive was not functionally confirmed. Unstimulated naive T cells appeared more diverse than memory T cells, and naive cells seemed to contribute substantially to the alloresponse. Because sequences at frequencies below about 10^-5 were poorly captured, only a minor fraction of alloreactive clones could be mapped back to unstimulated subsets. About 75-95% of proliferating CD4+ or CD8+ clones could not be given a naive or memory phenotype.

To note about this clone: No cognate antigen has been identified for it. Per-base quality was not reported, and no clone a single base away is much larger than it.

Sorted unstimulated T cells and proliferating T cells recovered from mixed lymphocyte reactions were subjected to TCRbeta CDR3 sequencing. Fresh whole blood from nine to eleven HLA-typed healthy donors was used to isolate PBMCs. To map where alloreactive clones came from, CD4+ non-regulatory T cells in the unstimulated state were FACS-sorted. Receptor libraries were prepared by the immunoSEQ multiplex PCR assay. Roughly 10^5 TCR templates per sample were assayed on the deep sequencing platform. Genomic DNA extracted from sorted T cells was the material used for TCRbeta CDR3 sequencing. The original pipeline was this. The R programming language was used for the clonal analysis of the TCRbeta CDR3 data. Alloreactive CD4+ and CD8+ clones were identified by comparing unstimulated samples to CFSE-low samples taken after the reaction. Alloreactive CD4+ clones were assigned to regulatory or non-regulatory origin by matching sequences to sorted unstimulated Treg and non-Treg repertoires. TCRdb carries this immuneACCESS record with in-frame sequences only. Its versions omit some clonotypes, under half of them owing to an unresolved V gene in the studies checked, with the rest unexplained. Clonal size and the V and J genes are those of that table, whereas D and trimming came from the DNA. The sample has under 95,000 clones on record, about 93% of them singletons. The top ten clonotypes cover roughly 0.3% of the sample.

Its CDR3 holds 19 amino acids, cysteine through phenylalanine. The DNA shown is the 57-base CDR3, in frame from base 1. The sequence was obtained from a human donor in good health. The chain uses TRBV12-1 and TRBJ1-5. TRBV12-1 is an annotated pseudogene. Specimen: non-Treg CD4+ T cells sorted from blood. What this sample's cell subset or site label stands for: FACS-sorted unstimulated CD4+ non-regulatory T cells. The sequenced DNA is TGTGCCAGCAGCTTTGGGGTTCAAAGGGGACCATATAGCAATCAGCCCCAGCATTTT. Translated, this is CASSFGVQRGPYSNQPQHF.